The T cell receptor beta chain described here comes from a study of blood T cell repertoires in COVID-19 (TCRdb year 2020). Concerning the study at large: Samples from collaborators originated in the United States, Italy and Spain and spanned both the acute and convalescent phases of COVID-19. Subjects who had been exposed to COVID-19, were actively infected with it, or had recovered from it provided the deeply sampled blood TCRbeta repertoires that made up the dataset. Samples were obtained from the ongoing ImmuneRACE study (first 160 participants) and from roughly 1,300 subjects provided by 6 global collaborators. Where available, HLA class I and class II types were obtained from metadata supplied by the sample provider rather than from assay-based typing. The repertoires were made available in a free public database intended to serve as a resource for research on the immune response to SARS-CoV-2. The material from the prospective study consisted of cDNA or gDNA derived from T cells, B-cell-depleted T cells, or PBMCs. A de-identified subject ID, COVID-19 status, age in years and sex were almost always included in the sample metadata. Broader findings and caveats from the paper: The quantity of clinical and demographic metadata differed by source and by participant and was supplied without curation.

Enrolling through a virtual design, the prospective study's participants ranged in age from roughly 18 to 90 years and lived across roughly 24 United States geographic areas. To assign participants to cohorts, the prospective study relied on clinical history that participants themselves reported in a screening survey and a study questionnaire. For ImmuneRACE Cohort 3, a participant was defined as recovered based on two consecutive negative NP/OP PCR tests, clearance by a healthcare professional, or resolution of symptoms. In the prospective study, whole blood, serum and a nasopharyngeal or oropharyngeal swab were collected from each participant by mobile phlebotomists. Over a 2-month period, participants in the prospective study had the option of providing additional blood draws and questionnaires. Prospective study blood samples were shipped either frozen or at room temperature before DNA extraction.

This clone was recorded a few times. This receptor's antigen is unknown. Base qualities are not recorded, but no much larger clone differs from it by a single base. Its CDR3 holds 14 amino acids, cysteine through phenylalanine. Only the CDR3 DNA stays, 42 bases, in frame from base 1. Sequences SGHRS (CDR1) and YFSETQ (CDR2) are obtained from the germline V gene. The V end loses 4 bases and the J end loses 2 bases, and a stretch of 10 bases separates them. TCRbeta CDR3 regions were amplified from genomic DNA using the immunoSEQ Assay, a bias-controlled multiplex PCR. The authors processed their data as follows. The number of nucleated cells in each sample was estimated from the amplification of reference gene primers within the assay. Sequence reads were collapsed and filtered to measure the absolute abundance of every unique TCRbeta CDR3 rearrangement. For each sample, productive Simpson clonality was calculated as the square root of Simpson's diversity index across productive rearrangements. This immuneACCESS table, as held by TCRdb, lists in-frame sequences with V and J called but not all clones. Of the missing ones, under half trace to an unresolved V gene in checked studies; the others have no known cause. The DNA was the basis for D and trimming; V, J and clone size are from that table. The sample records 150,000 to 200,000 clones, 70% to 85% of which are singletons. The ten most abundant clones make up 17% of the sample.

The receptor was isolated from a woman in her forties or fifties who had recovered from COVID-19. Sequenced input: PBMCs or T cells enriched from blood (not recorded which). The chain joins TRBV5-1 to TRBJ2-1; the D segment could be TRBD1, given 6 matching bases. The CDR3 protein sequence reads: CASSPQGTYNEQFF. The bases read TGCGCCAGCAGCCCACAGGGAACCTACAATGAGCAGTTCTTC.